Below, 27 T cell receptor beta chains from the same sample are listed, as sequenced in a study of long-term antiretroviral therapy in people with HIV. immunoSEQ v3.0 was run at survey level. Sequencing used immunoSEQ multiplex PCR; TCRdb keeps in-frame clones, though not all of them. In the table there are some 30,000 clones, 80% to 95% of which are singletons. This specimen was unsorted PBMCs, taken 5.2 years after starting antiretroviral therapy. The receptor source for this set is a woman aged 35 to 49 with HIV.

Comments on this clone: The junction and the germline gene differ at one end; a read error may be behind it. The chain couples TRBV10-3 to TRBJ1-1; TRBD1 might be the D (5 bases). The CDR3 spans 13 residues. From germline, CDR1 is ENHRY and CDR2 SYGVKD. In nucleotides, the CDR3 is TGTGCCCTCAGACAGTGGATGAACACTGAAGCTTTCTTT. Its protein is CALRQWMNTEAFF.

This clone has only a few counts. The CDR3, as DNA: TGTGCCAGCAATGCAGAACACTCGGATACGCAGTATTTT. Its translation is CASNAEHSDTQYF. This sequence joins TRBV2 and TRBJ2-3; unclear D gene. Germline V gene data show CDR1 as SNHLY and CDR2 as FYNNEI. With 7 bases removed from V and 6 bases from J, the gap between germline ends came to 14 bases. The CDR3 covers 13 residues.

The chain links TRBV7-9 to TRBJ2-1; D perhaps matches TRBD2 (5 bases). This CDR3 is built from 12 residues. V was shortened by 11 bases and J by 9 bases, with 17 bases between the two germline ends. In germline, CDR1 is SEHNR, CDR2 FQNEAQ (reference sequence). The CDR3 nucleotides are TGTGCCTGCGTACGGGGTGAGGGTGAGCAGTTCTTC. Its protein product is CACVRGEGEQFF.

The gene calls are TRBV30 and TRBJ2-2, with D possibly called TRBD1 or TRBD2 (5 bases each). Trimming shortened V by 1 base and J by 6 bases, and 12 bases separated the two germline ends. The CDR3 loop spans 14 amino acids. Germline lookup yields CDR1 GTSNPN and CDR2 SVGIG (reference sequence). In DNA form, the CDR3 reads TGTGCCTGGAGTGGAGGGGTGAGAGCCGGGGAGCTGTTTTTT. It is translated as CAWSGGVRAGELFF. Full variable domain (rest looked up from reference TRBV30 and TRBJ2-2): SQTIHQWPATLVQPVGSPLSLECTVEGTSNPNLYWYRQAAGRGLQLLFYSVGIGQISSEVPQNLSASRPQDRQFILSSKKLLLSDSGFYLCAWSGGVRAGELFFGEGSRLTVL.

The rearrangement links TRBV6-5 to TRBJ1-1; D unclear. The CDR3 runs to 12 residues. Trimming stripped 10 bases from V and 1 base from J, with 10 bases between. In germline, CDR1 is MNHEY, CDR2 SVGAGI. Here the CDR3 reads CATRHGNTEAFF. DNA for the CDR3: TGTGCCACCCGCCACGGGAACACTGAAGCTTTCTTT.

The CDR3 DNA is TGCGCCAGTTCGAGGGGTTCTGGAAACACCATATATTTT. Its translation: CASSRGSGNTIYF. The rearrangement links TRBV10-1 to TRBJ1-3, with D possibly matching TRBD1 (5 bases). V gave up 9 bases and J gave up 1 base, with 10 bases separating them. The CDR3 runs to 13 residues. Germline CDR1 reads WNHNN; CDR2 reads SYGVQD (reference sequence).

The rearrangement joins TRBV6-1 to TRBJ2-7; TRBD1 agrees at 8 bases. The CDR3 length is 14 residues. After removal of 6 bases from V and 0 bases from J, the junction contained 4 bases not matched to a gene. Germline V gene data show CDR1 as MNHNS and CDR2 as SASEGT. CDR3 bases: TGTGCCAGCAGGGCGGGGACAGGCTCCTACGAGCAGTACTTC. Translating gives CASRAGTGSYEQYF.

The J gene is TRBJ1-5, the V gene TRBV7-9; D gene unclear. The V and J ends lost 4 bases and 4 bases respectively, with 5 bases between them. This CDR3 spans 12 amino acids. Germline values: CDR1 SEHNR, CDR2 FQNEAQ (reference sequence). Here the CDR3 DNA reads TGTGCCAGCAGCTGGGAGAATCAGCCCCAGCATTTT. Translating it yields CASSWENQPQHF. The whole variable domain, remainder taken from reference TRBV7-9 and TRBJ1-5, is DTGVSQNPRHKITKRGQNVTFRCDPISEHNRLYWYRQTLGQGPEFLTYFQNEAQLEKSRLLSDRFSAERPKGSFSTLEIQRTEQGDSAMYLCASSWENQPQHFGDGTRLSIL.

This clone appeared a single time. This chain joins TRBV9 and TRBJ1-2; D is unresolved. With 4 bases removed from V and 4 bases from J, the gap between germline ends came to 17 bases. The germline V gene has CDR1 SGDLS and CDR2 YYNGEE. This CDR3 contains 15 residues. CDR3 DNA: TGTGCCAGCAGCCCCTCGGAGGGAATAGTCTATGGCTACACCTTC. It codes for CASSPSEGIVYGYTF.

V usage is TRBV7-7 and J usage is TRBJ2-7, with D perhaps TRBD2 (7 bases). The CDR3 has 13 residues. CDR1 is SSHAT and CDR2 is FNYEAQ in the germline V gene (reference sequence). Trimming left V 5 bases short and J 7 bases short, with 15 bases between. The CDR3 spells CASSPGEGGEQYF. CDR3 coding DNA: TGTGCCAGCAGCCCTGGGGAGGGGGGAGAGCAGTACTTC.

This CDR3 reads CASSVPGQGAPLHF. Here the CDR3 DNA reads TGTGCCAGCAGCGTGCCGGGACAGGGCGCACCCCTCCACTTT. The chain links TRBV14 to TRBJ1-6, with 9 bases matching TRBD1. The germline CDR1 and CDR2 sequences are SGHDN and FVKESK. J gave up 11 bases and V 5 bases, and 7 bases lay outside the gene matches. There are 14 residues in the CDR3.

This rearrangement joins TRBV11-3 to TRBJ1-2; weak D call: TRBD1 (5 bases). This CDR3 region has 12 residues. Trimming took 5 bases from V and 5 from J, leaving 9 bases between them. Germline CDR1 reads SGHNT; CDR2 reads YENEEA. The CDR3 DNA reads as TGTGCCAGCAGCGACAGCCGGTATGGCTACACCTTC. Its protein product is CASSDSRYGYTF.

The chain has TRBV7-6 and TRBJ2-7; 9 bases are a match to TRBD2. CDR3 size: 17 residues. Germline CDR1 is SGHVS and CDR2 is FNYEAQ. The ends lost 5 bases at V and 2 bases at J; junction bases unmatched: 13. The CDR3 protein is CASSLRGRLAGTYEQYF. Written as DNA, the CDR3 is TGTGCCAGCAGCCTCCGCGGGCGTCTAGCGGGGACCTACGAGCAGTACTTC.

The V call is TRBV7-8, the J call TRBJ2-1, with D tentatively TRBD2 (5 bases). CDR1 and CDR2 (germline): SGHVS, FQNEAQ. This CDR3 has 12 residues. The V and J ends lost 2 bases and 8 bases respectively, with 7 bases between them. The CDR3, as DNA: TGTGCCAGCAGCTTACTAGCCGATGAGCAGTTCTTC. Its protein product is CASSLLADEQFF.

The CDR3 DNA sequence: TGCGCCTCACGGCGGGGGGTCGGCACAGATACGCAGTATTTT. Residues: CASRRGVGTDTQYF. The chain combines TRBV10-2 with TRBJ2-3, with 8 bases lining up with TRBD2. Germline assignment: CDR1 WSHSY and CDR2 SAAADI. V dropped 11 bases and J dropped 1; count of bases not matched to a gene: 8. This CDR3 spans 14 amino acids.

The count of this clone is one. V gene TRBV4-3 combines with J gene TRBJ2-7, with D unclear. Germline V gene lookup returns CDR1 LGHNA and CDR2 YSLEER. Between the trimmed V and J ends, which lost 1 base and 0 bases, there was a span of 10 bases. The CDR3 has 15 amino acids. The CDR3: CASSQVQSTSYEQYF. CDR3 in DNA: TGCGCCAGCAGCCAAGTTCAGAGTACCTCCTACGAGCAGTACTTC.

The rearrangement joins TRBV27 to TRBJ2-2; 9 bases match TRBD2. Germline CDR1 MNHEY, CDR2 SMNVEV (reference sequence). V trimming: 5 bases; J trimming: 0 bases; junction bases outside the gene matches: 1. The CDR3 has 15 residues. The DNA for the CDR3 is TGTGCCAGCAGTCGACTAGCGGCGAACACCGGGGAGCTGTTTTTT. Residues: CASSRLAANTGELFF.

This CDR3 reads CASSVEYHTDTQYF. CDR3 bases: TGTGCCAGCAGCGTAGAATATCACACAGATACGCAGTATTTT. The gene calls are TRBV9 and TRBJ2-3; no clear D gene. V lost 0 bases, J lost 2 bases, and 7 bases lay in between. Germline V lookup: CDR1 SGDLS, CDR2 YYNGEE. The CDR3 spans 14 residues.

The rearrangement links TRBV6-1 to TRBJ1-1; 7 bases are shared with TRBD1. V shed 4 bases and J 4 bases; nucleotides not matched to a gene: 3. The CDR3 covers 13 residues. CDR1 MNHNS and CDR2 SASEGT come from the germline V gene. DNA for the CDR3: TGTGCCAGCAGTGGTACAGGGGCCACTGAAGCTTTCTTT. This codes for CASSGTGATEAFF.

The chain is built from TRBV6-5 and TRBJ1-1; no clear D. This CDR3 spans 11 amino acids. Trimming removed 10 bases at V and 3 bases at J, with 9 bases between. Per the germline V gene, CDR1 is MNHEY and CDR2 is SVGAGI. CDR3: CATEGDTEAFF. The CDR3 DNA reads TGTGCCACTGAGGGTGACACTGAAGCTTTCTTT.

The gene calls are TRBV29-1 and TRBJ2-1; D is possibly TRBD2 (5 bases). V shed 4 bases and J shed 5 bases, with 12 bases lying between them. Germline-derived CDR1 and CDR2 are SQVTM and ANQGSEA. This CDR3 region has 13 residues. The CDR3 spells CSVGRPGNNEQFF. CDR3 nucleotide sequence: TGCAGCGTTGGCCGGCCGGGGAACAATGAGCAGTTCTTC.

This sequence joins TRBV5-1 and TRBJ2-1; TRBD2 agrees at 7 bases. The CDR3 has 14 amino acids. Trimming removed 4 bases from V and 6 bases from J; junction bases left unmatched: 7. CDR1 is SGHRS, CDR2 YFSETQ, per germline. CDR3 in amino acids: CASSPREGANEQFF. In DNA form, the CDR3 reads TGCGCCAGCAGCCCTAGGGAGGGTGCCAATGAGCAGTTCTTC.

The chain recombines TRBV9 with TRBJ1-4; 9 nucleotides line up with TRBD1. Germline V CDR1 and CDR2: SGDLS, YYNGEE. With V trimmed by 3 bases and J by 8 bases, 8 bases remained unmatched. The CDR3 is made up of 15 amino acids. As DNA, the CDR3 is TGTGCCAGCAGCGCTCGGACAGGGGTCATAGAAAAACTGTTTTTT. It yields the protein CASSARTGVIEKLFF.

The chain combines TRBV7-2 with TRBJ2-1; 7 positions agree with TRBD1. The length of the CDR3 is 15 residues. Germline lookup yields CDR1 SGHTA and CDR2 FQGNSA. The ends lost 4 bases at V and 2 bases at J; junction bases unmatched: 5. The CDR3 protein is CASSYGQVTYNEQFF. The CDR3 DNA is TGTGCCAGCAGCTACGGACAGGTGACCTACAATGAGCAGTTCTTC.

This chain uses TRBV7-9 with TRBJ1-2; 10 positions agree with TRBD1. V gave up 5 bases and J gave up 4 bases; unmatched junction bases: 7. The CDR3 sequence is 15 residues long. Germline-derived CDR1 and CDR2 are SEHNR and FQNEAQ (reference sequence). CDR3 protein: CASSLETGGSYGYTF. The CDR3 DNA follows: TGTGCCAGCAGCCTAGAGACAGGGGGCTCCTATGGCTACACCTTC.

V is TRBV19 and J is TRBJ1-1; D is unclear. Germline-derived CDR1 and CDR2 are LNHDA and SQIVND (reference sequence). The CDR3 sequence is 13 residues long. V lost 4 bases to trimming and J lost 3 bases, with 9 bases between them. CDR3 in amino acids: CASSTRLDTEAFF. For the CDR3, the DNA is TGTGCCAGTAGTACCAGGTTGGACACTGAAGCTTTCTTT.

A few counts support this clone. The rearrangement joins TRBV14 to TRBJ2-1; perhaps TRBD2 as D (5 bases). V lost 7 bases and J 0 bases, leaving 10 bases between the germline ends. The CDR3 extends over 14 amino acids. The germline gives CDR1 SGHDN, CDR2 FVKESK. The CDR3 coding sequence is TGTGCCAGCATGAGCGGTAGCTCCTACAATGAGCAGTTCTTC. Translating gives CASMSGSSYNEQFF.